The clone carrying this TCR beta chain was seen many times. Antigen unknown. The time point: patch test 1, 2 weeks after DPC sensitization. As for treatment: therapeutic diphenylcyclopropenone sensitization with weekly scalp DPC. Each CDR3 protein is one row after TCRdb ran MiXCR on the RACE reads. Of 340,000 or so distinct CDR3 sequences in the sample, under 9% were seen once. The sample belongs to a study of human T cells and chemical hapten exposure. Study as a whole: Sensitization involved placing 2% DPC onto an approximately 2 cm by approximately 2 cm region of upper inner arm skin. Study observations and caveats: Once DPC sensitization occurred, TCRs above 1 in 1000 frequency showed no change.

The V end lost 7 bases, the J end lost 1 base, and 14 bases lay between the germline ends. CDR3 length: 14 amino acids. Germline lookup yields CDR1 MNHEY and CDR2 SVGAGI. The genes are TRBV6-5 and TRBJ2-7, with D possibly matching TRBD2 (6 bases). Sequencing used whole blood, obtained in connection with sensitization to the hapten diphenylcyclopropenone (DPC). The receptor was isolated from a woman between 18 and 30 years old with alopecia areata. Some clones in this sample may be carry-over from other donors' samples. The CDR3 loop is CASKKEGTSYEQYF. The DNA of the CDR3 is TGTGCCAGCAAGAAGGAGGGAACTTCCTACGAGCAGTACTTC.